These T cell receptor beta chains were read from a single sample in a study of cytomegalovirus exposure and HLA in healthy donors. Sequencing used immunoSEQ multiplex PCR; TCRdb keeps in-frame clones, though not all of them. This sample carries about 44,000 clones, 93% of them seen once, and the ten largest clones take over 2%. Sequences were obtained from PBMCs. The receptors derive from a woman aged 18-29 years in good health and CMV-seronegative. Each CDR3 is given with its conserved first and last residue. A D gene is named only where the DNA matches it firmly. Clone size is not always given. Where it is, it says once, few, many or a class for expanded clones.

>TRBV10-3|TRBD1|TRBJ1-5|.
TGTGCCATCAGTGGAGGGACAGGGGGGGGTTCTAGCAATCAGCCCCAGCATTTT
CAISGGTGGGSSNQPQHF
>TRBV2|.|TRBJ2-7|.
TGTGCCAGCAGTGGGTCAGGTAGGACAGCTGCCTTATACGAGCAGTACTTC
CASSGSGRTAALYEQYF
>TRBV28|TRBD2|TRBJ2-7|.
TGTGCCAGCAGTCCCAGCGGGGGCAAAACCTACGAGCAGTACTTC
CASSPSGGKTYEQYF
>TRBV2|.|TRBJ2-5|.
TGTGCCAGCAGTGAAAGGGAACAGGGTTTAAAGGAGACCCAGTACTTC
CASSEREQGLKETQYF
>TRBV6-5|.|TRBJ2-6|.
TGTGCCAGCAGTCCGTTGGCCAACGTCCTGACTTTC
CASSPLANVLTF
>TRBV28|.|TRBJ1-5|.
TGTGCCAGCAGTCCGTGGGAGGGACTTGATAGCAATCAGCCCCAGCATTTT
CASSPWEGLDSNQPQHF
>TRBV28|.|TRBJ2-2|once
TGTGCCAGCAGTTTGGGCGACAGGTTCAACACCGGGGAGCTGTTTTTT
CASSLGDRFNTGELFF
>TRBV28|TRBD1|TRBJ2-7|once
TGTGCCAGCAGGGGACAGGGGCCTTCCTACGAGCAGTACTTC
CASRGQGPSYEQYF
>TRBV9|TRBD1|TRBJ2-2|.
TGTGCCAGCAGCGTACAAGACAGGGGAAGGGCCGGGGAGCTGTTTTTT
CASSVQDRGRAGELFF
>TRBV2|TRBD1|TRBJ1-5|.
TGTGCCAGCAAGGACAGGGGGCAGCATCAGCCCCAGCATTTT
CASKDRGQHQPQHF
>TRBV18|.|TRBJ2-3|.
TGTGCCAGCTCCCCCTCGAGAGGAGGGGCTGGGGGCACAGATACGCAGTATTTT
CASSPSRGGAGGTDTQYF
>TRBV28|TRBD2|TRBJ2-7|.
TGTGCCACCGCCGGGAGGAGCTCCTACGAGCAGTACTTC
CATAGRSSYEQYF
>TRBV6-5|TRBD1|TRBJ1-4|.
TGTGCCAGCAGTATCCGGGACAGGGGTAATGAAAAACTGTTTTTT
CASSIRDRGNEKLFF
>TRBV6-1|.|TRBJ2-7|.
TGTGCCAGCAGTGAAGCGCGGGTATCGACCTACGAGCAGTACTTC
CASSEARVSTYEQYF
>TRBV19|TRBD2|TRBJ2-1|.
TGTGCCAGTAGCGGGGGGGGACGGGATGAGCAGTTCTTC
CASSGGGRDEQFF
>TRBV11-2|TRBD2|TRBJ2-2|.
TGTGCCTCAAGCCACCGGGGGGGCGGGACGACCGGGGAGCTGTTTTTT
CASSHRGGGTTGELFF
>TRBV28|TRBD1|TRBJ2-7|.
TGTGCCAGCAGTGCTGACAGGGCCATCGAGCAGTACTTC
CASSADRAIEQYF
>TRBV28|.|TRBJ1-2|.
TGTGCCAGTACACGGGGTCTGAGAAACTATGGCTACACCTTC
CASTRGLRNYGYTF
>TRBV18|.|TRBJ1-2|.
TGTGCCAGCTCACCACGAGAGGGTGGCTACACCTTC
CASSPREGGYTF
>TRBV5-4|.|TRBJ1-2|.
TGTGCCAGCAGCTTGAGCCCTGATGTTTTCTATGGCTACACCTTC
CASSLSPDVFYGYTF
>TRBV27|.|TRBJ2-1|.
TGTGCCAGCAGTGCTACAGGGAGCTCCTACAATGAGCAGTTCTTC
CASSATGSSYNEQFF
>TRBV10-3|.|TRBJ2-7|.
TGTGCCATCAGAATGGGGGGAGTGGTCACCTACGAGCAGTACTTC
CAIRMGGVVTYEQYF
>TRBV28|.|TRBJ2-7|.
TGTGCCAGCAGTTTATCACAGACCGAGCAGTACTTC
CASSLSQTEQYF
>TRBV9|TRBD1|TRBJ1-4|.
TGTGCCAGCAGCGTCGGGACAGGGGCAACTAATGAAAAACTGTTTTTT
CASSVGTGATNEKLFF
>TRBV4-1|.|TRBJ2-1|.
TGCGCCAGCAGCCAAGTATCAACACAGCCCTTTTACAATGAGCAGTTCTTC
CASSQVSTQPFYNEQFF
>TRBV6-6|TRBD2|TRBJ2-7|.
TGTGCCAGCAGTTACCGGGGGGTCCCCGACGAGCAGTACTTC
CASSYRGVPDEQYF
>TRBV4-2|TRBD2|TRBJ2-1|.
TGTGCCAGCAGCCCTAGCGGGGGGACCTACAATGAGCAGTTCTTC
CASSPSGGTYNEQFF
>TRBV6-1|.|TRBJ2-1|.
TGTGCCAGCAGTGGCTTCGAGGGCGTTGGGAATGAGCAGTTCTTC
CASSGFEGVGNEQFF
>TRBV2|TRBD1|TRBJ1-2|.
TGTGCCAGCGATCTAGGACAGGATTATGGCTACACCTTC
CASDLGQDYGYTF
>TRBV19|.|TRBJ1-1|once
TGTGCCAGTAGTGTACAGGGAAGAGGGAACACTGAAGCTTTCTTT
CASSVQGRGNTEAFF
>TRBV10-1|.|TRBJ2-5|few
TGCGCCAGCAGTGAGCCGGGACAAAAACAAGAGACCCAGTACTTC
CASSEPGQKQETQYF
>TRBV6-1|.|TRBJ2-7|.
TGTGCCAGCAGTGAACCGCCCTCGACAGTTTTGGGAGAGCAGTACTTC
CASSEPPSTVLGEQYF
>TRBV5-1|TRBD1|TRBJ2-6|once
TGCGCCAGCAGCTTGACCAAGGGGGCCCGATCTGGGGCCAACGTCCTGACTTTC
CASSLTKGARSGANVLTF
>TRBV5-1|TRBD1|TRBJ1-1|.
TGCGCCAGCAGCGGGGGGGGGACAGGGGAAATCGCTTTCTTT
CASSGGGTGEIAFF
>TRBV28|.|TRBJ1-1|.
TGTGCCAGCAGCTGGACACAGGGTATAACTGAAGCTTTCTTT
CASSWTQGITEAFF
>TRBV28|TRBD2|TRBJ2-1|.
TGTGCCAGCAGTAGCGGGGGGGCCGACTACAATGAGCAGTTCTTC
CASSSGGADYNEQFF
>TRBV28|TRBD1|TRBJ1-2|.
TGTGCCAGCTTTACAGGGGGCGATGGCTACACCTTC
CASFTGGDGYTF
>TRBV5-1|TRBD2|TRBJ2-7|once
TGCGCCAGCAGCTCGGGACTAGGGGGAAGGGACGAGCAGTACTTC
CASSSGLGGRDEQYF
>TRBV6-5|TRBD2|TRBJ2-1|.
TGTGCCAGCAGTCCTAAAGCGGGAGCTGAGCAGTTCTTC
CASSPKAGAEQFF
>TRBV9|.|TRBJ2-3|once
TGTGCCAGCAGCCCAGAAGGGGGGGGATCGACAGATACGCAGTATTTT
CASSPEGGGSTDTQYF